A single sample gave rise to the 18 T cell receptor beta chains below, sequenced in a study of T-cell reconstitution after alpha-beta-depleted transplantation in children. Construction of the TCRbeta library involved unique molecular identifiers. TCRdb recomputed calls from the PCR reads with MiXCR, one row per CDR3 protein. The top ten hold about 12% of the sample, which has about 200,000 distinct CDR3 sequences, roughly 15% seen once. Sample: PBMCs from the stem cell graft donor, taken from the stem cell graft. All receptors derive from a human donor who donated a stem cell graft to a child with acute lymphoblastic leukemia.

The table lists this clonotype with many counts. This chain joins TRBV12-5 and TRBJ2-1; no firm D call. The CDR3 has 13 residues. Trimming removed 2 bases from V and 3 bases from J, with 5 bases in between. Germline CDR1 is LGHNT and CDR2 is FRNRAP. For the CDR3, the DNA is TGTGCTAGTGGTTTGAACATCTACAATGAGCAGTTCTTC. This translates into CASGLNIYNEQFF.

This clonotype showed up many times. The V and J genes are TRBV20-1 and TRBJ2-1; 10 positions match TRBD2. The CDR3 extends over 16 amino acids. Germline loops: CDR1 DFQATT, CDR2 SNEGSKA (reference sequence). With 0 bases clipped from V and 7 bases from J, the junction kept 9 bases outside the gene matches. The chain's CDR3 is CSARDPIAGGGNEQFF. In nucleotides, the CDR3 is TGCAGTGCTAGAGACCCAATAGCGGGAGGAGGAAATGAGCAGTTCTTC.

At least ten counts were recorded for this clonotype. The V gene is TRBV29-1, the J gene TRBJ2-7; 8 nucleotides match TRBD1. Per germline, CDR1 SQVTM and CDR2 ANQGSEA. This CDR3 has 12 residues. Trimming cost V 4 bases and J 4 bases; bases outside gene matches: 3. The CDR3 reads CSVVGTGYEQYF. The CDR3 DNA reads TGCAGCGTTGTAGGGACAGGATACGAGCAGTACTTC.

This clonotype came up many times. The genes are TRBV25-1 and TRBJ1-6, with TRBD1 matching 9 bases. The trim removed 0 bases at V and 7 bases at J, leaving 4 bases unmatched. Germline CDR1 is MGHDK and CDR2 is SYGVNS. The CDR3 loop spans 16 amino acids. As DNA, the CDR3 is TGTGCCAGCAGTGAATATGGGACAGGGAACAATTCACCCCTCCACTTT. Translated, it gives CASSEYGTGNNSPLHF.

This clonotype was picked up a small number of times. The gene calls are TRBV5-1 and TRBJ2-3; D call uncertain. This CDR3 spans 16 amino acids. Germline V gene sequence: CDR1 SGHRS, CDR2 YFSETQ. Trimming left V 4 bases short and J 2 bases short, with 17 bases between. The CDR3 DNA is TGCGCCAGCAGCCCACGTGGTACCTCAAACACAGATACGCAGTATTTT. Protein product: CASSPRGTSNTDTQYF.

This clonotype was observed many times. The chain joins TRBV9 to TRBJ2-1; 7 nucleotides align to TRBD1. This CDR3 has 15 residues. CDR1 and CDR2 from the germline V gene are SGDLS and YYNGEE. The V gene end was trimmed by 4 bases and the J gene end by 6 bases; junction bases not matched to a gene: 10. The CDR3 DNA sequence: TGTGCCAGCAGCCCAAGGGGGCGGACGGCCAATGAGCAGTTCTTC. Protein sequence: CASSPRGRTANEQFF.

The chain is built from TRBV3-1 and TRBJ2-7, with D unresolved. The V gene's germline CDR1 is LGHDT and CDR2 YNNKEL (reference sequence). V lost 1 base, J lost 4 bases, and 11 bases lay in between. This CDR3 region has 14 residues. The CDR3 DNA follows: TGTGCCAGCAGCCAAGTCACTAACCGATACGAGCAGTACTTC. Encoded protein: CASSQVTNRYEQYF.

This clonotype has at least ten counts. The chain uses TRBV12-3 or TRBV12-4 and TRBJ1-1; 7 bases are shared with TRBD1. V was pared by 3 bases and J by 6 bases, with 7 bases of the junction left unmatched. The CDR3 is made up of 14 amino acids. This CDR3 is CASSFNNRGSEAFF. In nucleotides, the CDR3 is TGTGCCAGCAGTTTTAACAACAGGGGTTCTGAAGCTTTCTTT.

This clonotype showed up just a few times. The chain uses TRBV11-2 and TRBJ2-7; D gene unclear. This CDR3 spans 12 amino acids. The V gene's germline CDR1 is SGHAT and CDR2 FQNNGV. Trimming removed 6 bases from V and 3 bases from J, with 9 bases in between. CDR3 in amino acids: CASSGWDYEQYF. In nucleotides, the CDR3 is TGTGCCAGCAGTGGGTGGGACTACGAGCAGTACTTC.

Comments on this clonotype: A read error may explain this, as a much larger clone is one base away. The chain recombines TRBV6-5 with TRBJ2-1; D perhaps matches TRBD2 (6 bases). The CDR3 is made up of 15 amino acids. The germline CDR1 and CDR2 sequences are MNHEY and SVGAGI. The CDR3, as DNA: TGTGCCAGCAGTTACCGAAGACTAGGGGCAAATGAGCGGTTCTTC. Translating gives CASSYRRLGANERFF.

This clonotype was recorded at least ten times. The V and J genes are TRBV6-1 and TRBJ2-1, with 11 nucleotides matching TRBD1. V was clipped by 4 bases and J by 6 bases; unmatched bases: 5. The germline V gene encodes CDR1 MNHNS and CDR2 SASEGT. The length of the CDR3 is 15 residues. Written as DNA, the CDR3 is TGTGCCAGCAGTGCCTCCGGGACAGGGGGCAATGAGCAGTTCTTC. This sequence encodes CASSASGTGGNEQFF.

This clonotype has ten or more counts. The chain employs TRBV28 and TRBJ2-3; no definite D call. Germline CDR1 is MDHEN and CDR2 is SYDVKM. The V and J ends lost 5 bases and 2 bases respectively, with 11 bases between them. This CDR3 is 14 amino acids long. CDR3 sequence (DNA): TGTGCCAGCAGTGGTAACACCTACACAGATACGCAGTATTTT. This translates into CASSGNTYTDTQYF. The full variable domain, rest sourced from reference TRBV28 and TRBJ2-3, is DVKVTQSSRYLVKRTGEKVFLECVQDMDHENMFWYRQDPGLGLRLIYFSYDVKMKEKGDIPEGYSVSREKKERFSLILESASTNQTSMYLCASSGNTYTDTQYFGPGTRLTVL.

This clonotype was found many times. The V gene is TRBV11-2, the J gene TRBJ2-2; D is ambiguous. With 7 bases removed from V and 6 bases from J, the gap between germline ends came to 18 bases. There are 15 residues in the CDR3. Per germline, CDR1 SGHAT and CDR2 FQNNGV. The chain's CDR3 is CASTLLRIAAGELFF. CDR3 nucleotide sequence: TGTGCCAGCACACTGTTGCGGATAGCTGCCGGGGAGCTGTTTTTT.

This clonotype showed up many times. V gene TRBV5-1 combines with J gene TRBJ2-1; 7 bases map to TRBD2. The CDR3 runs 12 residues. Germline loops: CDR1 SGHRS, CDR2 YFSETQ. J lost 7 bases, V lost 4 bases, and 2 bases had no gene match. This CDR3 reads CASSLSGNEQFF. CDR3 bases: TGCGCCAGCAGCCTTAGCGGGAATGAGCAGTTCTTC. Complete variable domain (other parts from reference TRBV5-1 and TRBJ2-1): KAGVTQTPRYLIKTRGQQVTLSCSPISGHRSVSWYQQTPGQGLQFLFEYFSETQRNKGNFPGRFSGRQFSNSRSEMNVSTLELGDSALYLCASSLSGNEQFFGPGTRLTVL.

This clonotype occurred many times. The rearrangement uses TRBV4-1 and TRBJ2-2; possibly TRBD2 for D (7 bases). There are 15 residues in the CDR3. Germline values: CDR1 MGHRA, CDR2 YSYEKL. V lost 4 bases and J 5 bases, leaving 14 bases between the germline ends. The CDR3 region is CASSPEGEGTGELFF. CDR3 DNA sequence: TGCGCCAGCAGCCCCGAGGGGGAGGGGACCGGGGAGCTGTTTTTT.

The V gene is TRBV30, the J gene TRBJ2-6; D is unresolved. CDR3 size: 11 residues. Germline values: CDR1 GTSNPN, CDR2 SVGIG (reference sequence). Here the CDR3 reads CAVSGANVLTF. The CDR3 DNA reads TGTGCGGTCTCTGGGGCCAACGTCCTGACTTTC.

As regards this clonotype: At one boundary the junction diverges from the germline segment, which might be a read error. DNA of the CDR3: TGTGCCAGCAGCCCGGGTTGGAGGGGGAACTCTGGCTACACCTTC. Its translation is CASSPGWRGNSGYTF. This chain links TRBV5-6 with TRBJ1-2, with D possibly matching TRBD1 (6 bases). Germline V CDR1 and CDR2: SGHDT, YYEEEE. The length of the CDR3 is 15 residues. The full variable domain, in which reference TRBV5-6 and TRBJ1-2 provide the parts outside the CDR3, is DAGVTQSPTHLIKTRGQQVTLRCSPKSGHDTVSWYQQALGQGPQFIFQYYEEEERQRGNFPDRFSGHQFPNYSSELNVNALLLGDSALYLCASSPGWRGNSGYTFGSGTRLTVV.

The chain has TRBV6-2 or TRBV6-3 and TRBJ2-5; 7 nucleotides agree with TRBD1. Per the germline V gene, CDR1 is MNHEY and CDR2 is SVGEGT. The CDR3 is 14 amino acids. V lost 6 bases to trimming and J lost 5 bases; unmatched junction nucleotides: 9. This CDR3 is CASREWDRAETQYF. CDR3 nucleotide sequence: TGTGCCAGCAGGGAGTGGGACAGAGCGGAGACCCAGTACTTC.